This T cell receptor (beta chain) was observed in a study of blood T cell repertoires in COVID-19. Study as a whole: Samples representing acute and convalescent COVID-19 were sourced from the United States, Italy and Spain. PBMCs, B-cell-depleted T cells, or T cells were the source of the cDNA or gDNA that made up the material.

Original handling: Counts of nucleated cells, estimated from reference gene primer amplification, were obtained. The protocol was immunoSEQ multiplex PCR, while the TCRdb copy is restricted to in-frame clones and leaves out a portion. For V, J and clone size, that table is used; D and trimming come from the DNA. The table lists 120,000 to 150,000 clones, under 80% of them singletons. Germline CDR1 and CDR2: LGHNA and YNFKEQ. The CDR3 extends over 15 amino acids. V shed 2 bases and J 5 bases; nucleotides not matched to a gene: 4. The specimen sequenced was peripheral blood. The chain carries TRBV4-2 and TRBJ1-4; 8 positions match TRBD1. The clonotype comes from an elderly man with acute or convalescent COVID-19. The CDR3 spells CASSQRRDRNEKLFF. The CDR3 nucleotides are TGTGCCAGCAGCCAACGCCGGGACAGGAATGAAAAACTGTTTTTT.